This is a list of T cell receptor beta chains from one sample in a study of cytomegalovirus exposure and HLA in healthy donors. Data came from immunoSEQ multiplex PCR; TCRdb stores just in-frame clones and leaves some out. The data contain about 94,000 clones, over 65% of them seen just once; the ten biggest clones take up about 3.8%. Sequencing was performed on PBMCs. These receptors were taken from a man aged 30 to 39 in good health and CMV-seronegative. The CDR3 runs from the conserved cysteine through the conserved F or W. The order of the fields is clone size, J gene, D gene, V gene, CDR3 DNA, CDR3 protein. D genes are given only for firm matches. Not all rows give a size; the values are once, few, many and, for expanded clones, a class.

>NA|TRBJ2-3|TRBD2|TRBV19
TGTGCCAGTAAGGGGAGTAGCGGGAGATTAAGGGGTACGCAGTATTTT
CASKGSSGRLRGTQYF
>NA|TRBJ2-1|NA|TRBV6-5
TGTGCCAGCAGGCCTCCTAGCAGAGCCTACAATGAGCAGTTCTTC
CASRPPSRAYNEQFF
>few|TRBJ1-5|NA|TRBV6-5
TGTGCCAGCAGTTCTGCGGAGAATCAGCCCCAGCATTTT
CASSSAENQPQHF
>NA|TRBJ2-3|NA|TRBV12-5
TGTGCTAGTGGGGCCACAGATACGCAGTATTTT
CASGATDTQYF
>NA|TRBJ2-6|TRBD2|TRBV29-1
TGCAGCGTTGAATTGCGGGGGGTCGGGCTCTCTGGGGCCAACGTCCTGACTTTC
CSVELRGVGLSGANVLTF
>NA|TRBJ1-3|NA|TRBV6-5
TGTGCCAGCAGTTACCACAGGGCTGGAAACACCATATATTTT
CASSYHRAGNTIYF
>few|TRBJ2-5|TRBD2|TRBV7-2
TGTGCCAGCAGCTCCCAAGAGCGGGGGGGCTTTGGGGAGACCCAGTACTTC
CASSSQERGGFGETQYF
>NA|TRBJ2-7|NA|TRBV19
TGTGCCAGTAGTTCCCAGGGGCTCTACGAGCAGTACTTC
CASSSQGLYEQYF
>few|TRBJ2-5|TRBD1|TRBV6-5
TGTGCCAGCAGTCACCCCGGACAGGGAGAGACCCAGTACTTC
CASSHPGQGETQYF
>NA|TRBJ2-5|NA|TRBV5-8
TGTGCCAGCAGCTGGACAGTACAAGAGACCCAGTACTTC
CASSWTVQETQYF
>NA|TRBJ1-5|NA|TRBV11-2
TGTGCCAGCAGCTTAACAGGAGACAATCAGCCCCAGCATTTT
CASSLTGDNQPQHF
>NA|TRBJ1-5|TRBD1|TRBV7-8
TGTGCCAGCAGCTCCCCGACCAGAGACAGGGGGCTCGGGGGTCAGCCCCAGCATTTT
CASSSPTRDRGLGGQPQHF
>few|TRBJ2-5|TRBD1|TRBV7-8
TGTGCCAGCAGTGTGCAGGGGGCTCGCCAAGAGACCCAGTACTTC
CASSVQGARQETQYF
>few|TRBJ1-4|NA|TRBV6-1
TGTGCCAGCAGTGACAGGGATGAAAAACTGTTTTTT
CASSDRDEKLFF
>many|TRBJ2-1|NA|TRBV6-5
TGTGCCAGCAGTTACTCAGGGAGCTCCTACAATGAGCAGTTCTTC
CASSYSGSSYNEQFF
>NA|TRBJ2-2|TRBD2|TRBV7-9
TGTGCCAGCAGCCTACTAGCGGGGACGCCTACCGGGGAGCTGTTTTTT
CASSLLAGTPTGELFF
>few|TRBJ2-7|NA|TRBV6-6
TGTGCCAGCAGGGAAGACAGGCTCTACGAGCAGTACTTC
CASREDRLYEQYF
>NA|TRBJ2-7|NA|TRBV7-3
TGTGCCAGCAGTTCCCAACAGGGCTACGAGCAGTACTTC
CASSSQQGYEQYF
>NA|TRBJ2-2|NA|TRBV6-4
TGTGCCAGCAGTGAGAGATCCACCGGGGAGCTGTTTTTT
CASSERSTGELFF
>NA|TRBJ2-6|TRBD2|TRBV7-9
TGTTCCAGCAGCTTAGCCCCGGGACTAGCGGGATCTGGGGCCAACGTCCTGACTTTC
CSSSLAPGLAGSGANVLTF
>few|TRBJ2-2|TRBD1|TRBV4-2
TGTGCCAGCAGCCTGGGGACAGCGAACACCGGGGAGCTGTTTTTT
CASSLGTANTGELFF
>once|TRBJ2-5|NA|TRBV12-2
TGTGCAAGTCGCTTTCCCCGGGATCAAGAGACCCAGTACTTC
CASRFPRDQETQYF
>NA|TRBJ1-2|TRBD1|TRBV4-3
TGCGCCAGCGGGGTCATTAGGGGACAGACTAACTATGGCTACACCTTC
CASGVIRGQTNYGYTF
>NA|TRBJ1-5|NA|TRBV10-2
TGCGCCAGCAGTGAGTCGAACAGACGTCAGCCCCAGCATTTT
CASSESNRRQPQHF
>NA|TRBJ2-7|NA|TRBV7-3
TGTGCCAGCAGCTTATTGGGCAGGGATTACGAGCAGTACTTC
CASSLLGRDYEQYF
>NA|TRBJ2-7|NA|TRBV7-9
TGTGCCAGCAGCTTCTTAGCGGATGGCGAGCAGTACTTC
CASSFLADGEQYF
>once|TRBJ1-2|TRBD1|TRBV6-5
TGTGCCAGCAGTTACATGGACAGGGGAGATGGCTACACCTTC
CASSYMDRGDGYTF
>once|TRBJ2-1|NA|TRBV4-2
TGTGCCAGCAGCCAAGATCGGATAGCGGTGGATGAGCAGTTCTTC
CASSQDRIAVDEQFF
>few|TRBJ2-1|TRBD2|TRBV15
TGTGCCACCAGTTTGACTAGCGGAGGGGAAGAAGAGCAGTTCTTC
CATSLTSGGEEEQFF
>once|TRBJ2-1|NA|TRBV18
TGTGCCAGCTCACCGTACAACTCCTACAATGAGCAGTTCTTC
CASSPYNSYNEQFF
>NA|TRBJ1-1|NA|TRBV5-1
TGCGCCAGCAGCTTGTGGGAGGGGGTGAACACTGAAGCTTTCTTT
CASSLWEGVNTEAFF
>NA|TRBJ1-5|NA|TRBV28
TGTGCCAGCAGTTGGGGTGTTAGGGGAAGCAATCAGCCCCAGCATTTT
CASSWGVRGSNQPQHF
>NA|TRBJ1-4|NA|TRBV6-1
TGTGCCAGCAGTTTCCAGACAGGATATAATGAAAAACTGTTTTTT
CASSFQTGYNEKLFF
>once|TRBJ2-5|TRBD2|TRBV4-3
TGCGCCAGCAGCCTGGCGGGCGGGGGGCTCCAAGAGACCCAGTACTTC
CASSLAGGGLQETQYF
>NA|TRBJ2-7|NA|TRBV2
TGTGCCAGCAGTACTGAACGGCGGTGGGAGGAGCAGTACTTC
CASSTERRWEEQYF
>NA|TRBJ2-7|NA|TRBV15
TGTGCCACCAGCAGAGATCTTCCTTTGGCTGCCGAGCAGTACTTC
CATSRDLPLAAEQYF
>NA|TRBJ1-5|NA|TRBV15
TGTGCCACCAGCAGAGAGGGCACATCTTATCAGCCCCAGCATTTT
CATSREGTSYQPQHF
>NA|TRBJ2-7|NA|TRBV5-1
TGCGCCAGCAGCTTGGGGCAGGGCTCCCACGAGCAGTACTTC
CASSLGQGSHEQYF
>NA|TRBJ2-7|TRBD2|TRBV27
TGTGCCAGCAGTTTACAGCGGGGCTCCTACGAGCAGTACTTC
CASSLQRGSYEQYF
>NA|TRBJ1-2|NA|TRBV7-9
TGTGCCAGCAGCTTATTGGAGGGGTCGGGTGGCTACACCTTC
CASSLLEGSGGYTF
>NA|TRBJ2-3|TRBD1|TRBV11-3
TGTGCCAGCAGCCGGACAGGGGGCTCAGATACGCAGTATTTT
CASSRTGGSDTQYF
>NA|TRBJ2-2|NA|TRBV4-3
TGCGCCAGCAGCCAAGGGCCCGCAACCGGCACCGGGGAGCTGTTTTTT
CASSQGPATGTGELFF
>NA|TRBJ2-5|NA|TRBV18
TGTGCCAGCTCACCGGGACTTGGAGAGACCCAGTACTTC
CASSPGLGETQYF
>NA|TRBJ2-5|TRBD1|TRBV7-2
TGTGCCAGCACCAGGGGGACAGGGCCACCCTTTCAAGAGACCCAGTACTTC
CASTRGTGPPFQETQYF
>few|TRBJ2-2|NA|TRBV5-4
TGTGCCAGCAGCTTGGCTCGTTCGAACACCGGGGAGCTGTTTTTT
CASSLARSNTGELFF
>NA|TRBJ2-3|NA|TRBV12-5
TGTGCTAGTGGTTGGCGGGGCCTCCCTTCCGCAGATACGCAGTATTTT
CASGWRGLPSADTQYF
>few|TRBJ2-3|TRBD2|TRBV6-1
TGTGCCAGCAGACGAAGCGGGGGAGCAGATACGCAGTATTTT
CASRRSGGADTQYF
>NA|TRBJ1-2|NA|TRBV6-1
TGTGCCAGCAGTGAAGGGGCAGGGTTCTATGGCTACACCTTC
CASSEGAGFYGYTF